The clone carrying this T cell receptor beta chain was seen at least ten times. Germline lookup yields CDR1 SGHAT and CDR2 FQNNGV. The CDR3 is made up of 19 amino acids. Germline trimming cut 4 bases from V and 9 bases from J; bases unmatched to any gene: 24. This sample was included in a study of T cells in Graves' hyperthyroidism and ophthalmopathy. Overall study: Sampling of peripheral blood happened at initial diagnosis, prior to any treatment.

Amplified TCR beta CDR3 regions derived from RNA transcripts. HTBI primers drove first-round RT-PCR of the TCR CDR3. TCRdb called the multiplex PCR reads again in MiXCR, with one record for every CDR3 protein. Among 200,000 to 250,000 distinct CDR3 sequences listed, roughly 17% were seen once. This TCR was sampled from a woman in her forties or fifties with Graves' hyperthyroidism. The sequencing input was blood. The chain couples TRBV11-2 to TRBJ2-1; 7 positions agree with TRBD2. The CDR3 DNA sequence: TGTGCCAGCAGCTCCCCAGATGGACTAGAATCACCACGCGTGGGTGAGCAGTTCTTC. As protein: CASSSPDGLESPRVGEQFF.